This TCR beta chain was sequenced in a study of blood T cell repertoires in COVID-19. For the study at large: COVID-19 samples collected from the United States, Italy and Spain covered acute and convalescent phases.

Original analysis: Amplification from reference gene primers served as the basis for estimated nucleated cell counts. The table came from immunoSEQ multiplex PCR; TCRdb's copy has only in-frame clones and leaves some out. That table gives V, J and clone size, and the DNA gave D and trimming. The sample has about 170,000 clones; more than 75% are singletons. Individuals aged about 18 to 95 years were recruited from 24 US areas. Cohorts were determined from participant-reported clinical history. Losses at the gene ends were 4 bases for V and 0 bases for J; bases not matched to a gene: 1. In germline, CDR1 is SGHRS, CDR2 YFSETQ. CDR3 length equals 14 residues.

The sequenced sample consisted of PBMCs or T cells enriched from blood (not recorded which). The chain employs TRBV5-1 and TRBJ1-2, with TRBD1 identical over 9 bases. The receptor was isolated from a human donor with acute COVID-19. The donor label of this sample is uncertain. The CDR3 coding sequence is TGCGCCAGCAGCCGGACAGGGGCTAACTATGGCTACACCTTC. Amino acids: CASSRTGANYGYTF.